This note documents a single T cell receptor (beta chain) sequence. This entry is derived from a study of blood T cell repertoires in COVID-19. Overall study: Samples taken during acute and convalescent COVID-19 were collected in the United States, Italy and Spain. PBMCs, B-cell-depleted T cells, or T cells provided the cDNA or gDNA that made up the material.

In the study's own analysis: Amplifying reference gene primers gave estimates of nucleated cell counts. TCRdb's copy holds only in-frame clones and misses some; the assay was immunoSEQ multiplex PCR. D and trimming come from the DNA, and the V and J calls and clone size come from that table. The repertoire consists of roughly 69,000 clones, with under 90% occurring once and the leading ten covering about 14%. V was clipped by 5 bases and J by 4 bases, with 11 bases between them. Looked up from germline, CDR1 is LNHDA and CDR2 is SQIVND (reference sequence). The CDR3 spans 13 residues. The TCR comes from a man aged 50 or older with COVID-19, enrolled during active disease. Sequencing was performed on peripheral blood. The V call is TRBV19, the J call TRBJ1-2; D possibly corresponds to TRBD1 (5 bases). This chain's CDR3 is CASSQYRLYGYTF. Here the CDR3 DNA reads TGTGCCAGTAGTCAGTACAGGCTCTATGGCTACACCTTC.